The source of this TCR beta chain is a study of shared clonotypes between healthy human individuals. Study-level information: Every donor yielded three CD4 naive, three CD4 memory, two CD8 naive and one CD8 memory plate. Study results and limitations: The study drew on few donors, limiting represented genetic and exposure-history diversity. At large depth, rarefaction still showed sorted-subset sequencing to be incomplete.

Points on this clone: Its antigen remains unidentified.

Data came from immunoSEQ multiplex PCR; TCRdb stores just in-frame clones and leaves some out. The sample lists around 700,000 clones; around 74% were seen once. Sequencing used memory CD4+ T cells sorted from blood. Noted subset: CD45RA-negative fraction. The receptor comes from a woman between 25 and 40 years old in good health.

The CDR3 DNA reads TGTGCCAGCAGCTTAGCGGCCTCCTACGAGCAGTACTTC. Protein: CASSLAASYEQYF. This sequence joins TRBV7-2 and TRBJ2-7; D uncertain. V dropped 0 bases and J dropped 0 bases, with 3 bases sitting between them. The CDR3 length is 13 residues. Germline V CDR1 and CDR2: SGHTA, FQGNSA. Looking up the rest from reference TRBV7-2 and TRBJ2-7 gives the full variable domain: GAGVSQSPSNKVTEKGKDVELRCDPISGHTALYWYRQSLGQGLEFLIYFQGNSAPDKSGLPSDRFSAERTGGSVSTLTIQRTQQEDSAVYLCASSLAASYEQYFGPGTRLTVT.